This passage covers 17 T cell receptor beta chains from one sample sequenced in a study of T cells in Graves' hyperthyroidism and ophthalmopathy (dated by TCRdb to the late 2010s). Receptor libraries were prepared by multiplex PCR. The sample was run on an Illumina HiSeq 2000. TCR beta CDR3 regions were amplified from RNA transcripts. For the first round of RT-PCR on the TCR CDR3, the HTBI primer set was used together with the Qiagen OneStep RT-PCR kit. In TCRdb, the public reads were trimmed at Q25 with fastp and aligned with MiXCR, with productive beta chains retained. Entries that share a CDR3 protein sequence are merged under the most common genes and DNA. Counted in this sample were about 590,000 distinct CDR3 sequences; 12% to 15% of them appeared once. The ten largest clones take up around 7% of the sample. Input material: blood. These receptors all stem from a woman under 30 with Graves' ophthalmopathy.

This clonotype has ten or more counts. The rearrangement joins TRBV11-3 to TRBJ2-1, with 14 nucleotides matching TRBD2. V was clipped by 5 bases and J by 6 bases; unmatched bases: 6. Per the germline V gene, CDR1 is SGHNT and CDR2 is YENEEA. This CDR3 has 16 residues. Here the CDR3 reads CASSRLGLAGVNEQFF. Written as DNA, the CDR3 is TGTGCCAGCAGCCGCCTGGGACTAGCGGGAGTCAATGAGCAGTTCTTC.

The table lists this clonotype with many counts. The gene calls are TRBV28 and TRBJ2-7; TRBD2 matches 11 bases. The J segment lost 3 bases and the V segment lost 2 bases, leaving 3 bases of the junction unmatched. CDR3 size: 15 residues. CDR1 MDHEN and CDR2 SYDVKM come from the germline V gene. The CDR3 DNA sequence: TGTGCCAGCAGTTTACTACTAGCGGGGGACTACGAGCAGTACTTC. As protein: CASSLLLAGDYEQYF.

V usage is TRBV7-8 and J usage is TRBJ1-5, with D uncertain. Germline V gene lookup returns CDR1 SGHVS and CDR2 FQNEAQ. CDR3 size: 15 residues. Trimming left V 1 base short and J 6 bases short, with 13 bases between. As DNA, the CDR3 is TGTGCCAGCAGCTTAGGTCTCGGGGTTAGTCAGCCCCAGCATTTT. It codes for CASSLGLGVSQPQHF.

This clonotype has at least ten counts. The V call is TRBV29-1, the J call TRBJ2-7; the D gene is possibly TRBD1 (6 bases). Germline-derived CDR1 and CDR2 are SQVTM and ANQGSEA. V lost 4 bases and J lost 5, with 15 bases in between. The CDR3 consists of 13 residues. The CDR3 loop is CSVGDPGGNEQYF. The CDR3 nucleotides read TGCAGCGTTGGGGATCCTGGGGGCAACGAGCAGTACTTC.

Many counts were recorded for this clonotype. This chain links TRBV3-1 with TRBJ2-1; 12 bases agree with TRBD2. Germline loops: CDR1 LGHDT, CDR2 YNNKEL (reference sequence). The CDR3 is 14 amino acids. Trimming at V came to 4 bases and at J to 8 bases, leaving 3 bases not matched to a gene. The CDR3 region has the DNA TGTGCCAGCAGCCCTGGACTAGCGGGATATGAGCAGTTCTTC. Its translation: CASSPGLAGYEQFF.

The chain couples TRBV7-9 to TRBJ2-1; D is perhaps TRBD1 (7 bases). The germline V gene has CDR1 SEHNR and CDR2 FQNEAQ (reference sequence). This CDR3 has 14 residues. V was shortened by 1 base and J by 9 bases, with 13 bases between the two germline ends. The CDR3 loop reads CASSLVEGAGEQFF. CDR3 DNA sequence: TGTGCCAGCAGCTTAGTGGAGGGGGCCGGTGAGCAGTTCTTC. Drawing the rest from reference TRBV7-9 and TRBJ2-1, the complete variable domain is DTGVSQNPRHKITKRGQNVTFRCDPISEHNRLYWYRQTLGQGPEFLTYFQNEAQLEKSRLLSDRFSAERPKGSFSTLEIQRTEQGDSAMYLCASSLVEGAGEQFFGPGTRLTVL.

In its sample, this clonotype was seen many times. The chain is built from TRBV6-2 or TRBV6-3 and TRBJ1-4; a possible D gene is TRBD1 (6 bases). The ends were cut back, 0 bases at V and 0 bases at J, with 14 bases in the middle. This CDR3 contains 18 residues. CDR1 is MNHEY and CDR2 is SVGEGT in the germline V gene. As DNA, the CDR3 is TGTGCCAGCAGTTACTCGCACGACAGGCCTGCAACTAATGAAAAACTGTTTTTT. It encodes CASSYSHDRPATNEKLFF.

This clonotype was picked up many times. J is TRBJ2-5 and V is TRBV20-1; D gene ambiguous. The germline CDR1 and CDR2 sequences are DFQATT and SNEGSKA (reference sequence). The CDR3 spans 14 residues. Trimming stripped 3 bases from V and 5 bases from J, with 16 bases between. The CDR3 nucleotides read TGCAGTGCTAGTGGCAGGCTGCTGGGTGAGACCCAGTACTTC. Protein sequence: CSASGRLLGETQYF.

Many counts were recorded for this clonotype. DNA for the CDR3: TGTGCCAGCAGCGTATTGGCGGGAGGAGGGACCAGCACAGATACGCAGTATTTT. This sequence encodes CASSVLAGGGTSTDTQYF. The J gene is TRBJ2-3, the V gene TRBV9; 8 bases fit TRBD2. The V gene's germline CDR1 is SGDLS and CDR2 YYNGEE. J gave up 0 bases and V 1 base, and 10 bases lay outside the gene matches. The length of the CDR3 is 18 residues.

This clonotype was found a few times. The chain is built from TRBV9 and TRBJ2-1; D could derive from TRBD1 or TRBD2 (5 bases each). The CDR3 runs to 17 residues. V was trimmed by 0 bases and J by 2 bases, leaving 15 bases between them. CDR1 is SGDLS, CDR2 YYNGEE, per germline. This CDR3 is CASSVARDGFTYNEQFF. In DNA, the CDR3 is TGTGCCAGCAGCGTAGCTAGGGACGGATTTACCTACAATGAGCAGTTCTTC.

Many counts were recorded for this clonotype. The chain employs TRBV6-1 and TRBJ1-5; D not certain. This CDR3 has 14 residues. CDR1 and CDR2 from the germline V gene are MNHNS and SASEGT. V was clipped by 5 bases and J by 3 bases, with 11 bases between them. The CDR3 nucleotides are TGTGCCAGCAGTTATACTCACCCCAATCAGCCCCAGCATTTT. Translation gives CASSYTHPNQPQHF.

Many counts were recorded for this clonotype. The chain uses TRBV27 and TRBJ2-3; D gene unclear. The CDR3 extends over 17 amino acids. Trimming took off 0 bases at V and 2 bases at J, with 15 bases between the two ends. CDR1 is MNHEY and CDR2 is SMNVEV in the germline V gene (reference sequence). CDR3 region: CASSLSGKSHYTDTQYF. The CDR3 DNA follows: TGTGCCAGCAGTTTATCGGGGAAGAGCCATTACACAGATACGCAGTATTTT.

Only a few counts were recorded for this clonotype. The chain has TRBV19 and TRBJ2-1; 7 bases align to TRBD1. The CDR3 is 15 amino acids. Trimming at V came to 5 bases and at J to 4 bases, leaving 8 bases not matched to a gene. Germline V lookup: CDR1 LNHDA, CDR2 SQIVND (reference sequence). The chain's CDR3 is CASSPRRDRYNEQFF. DNA of the CDR3: TGTGCCAGTAGTCCCCGTAGGGACAGATACAATGAGCAGTTCTTC.

This clonotype was recorded many times. The rearrangement joins TRBV20-1 to TRBJ2-1, with no clear D. CDR1 DFQATT and CDR2 SNEGSKA come from the germline V gene (reference sequence). The CDR3 has 13 residues. V was pared by 6 bases and J by 10 bases, with 19 bases between. This chain's CDR3 is CSATDGVSNEQFF. Here the CDR3 DNA reads TGCAGTGCCACCGATGGGGTCAGTAACGAGCAGTTCTTC.

This clonotype was seen more than once but under ten times. The chain combines TRBV20-1 with TRBJ2-2; D remains ambiguous. CDR1 and CDR2 (germline): DFQATT, SNEGSKA (reference sequence). V was cut by 4 bases and J by 7 bases, with 13 bases left in between. The CDR3 loop spans 13 amino acids. In DNA form, the CDR3 reads TGCAGTGCTATCCACCTCGCTAGCGGGGAGCTGTTTTTT. Protein: CSAIHLASGELFF.

In its sample, this clonotype was seen many times. This chain connects TRBV12-3 or TRBV12-4 to TRBJ2-3; 14 bases are a match to TRBD2. V lost 5 bases and J lost 2; bases outside the gene matches: 12. The CDR3 is 19 residues long. CDR3 nucleotides: TGTGCCAGCAGTCCGGGACTAGCGGGAGAAAACACCTTCACAGATACGCAGTATTTT. This gives the protein CASSPGLAGENTFTDTQYF.

The V call is TRBV6-1, the J call TRBJ2-3, with TRBD2 identical over 8 bases. Germline CDR1 and CDR2: MNHNS and SASEGT. The CDR3 consists of 13 residues. Germline trimming cut 10 bases from V and 4 bases from J; bases unmatched to any gene: 7. CDR3 sequence (DNA): TGTGCCATCCCGGGGGGGGGCCCAGATACGCAGTATTTT. Translation: CAIPGGGPDTQYF.